The rows below give T cell receptor beta chains drawn from one sample of a study of Graves' ophthalmopathy and Graves' hyperthyroidism. TCRdb fed the multiplex PCR reads into MiXCR, producing one record per CDR3 protein. Here the sample spans a few hundred thousand distinct CDR3 sequences, about a sixth being singletons. The material sequenced was peripheral blood. The receptor set was obtained from an adult woman with stable Graves' hyperthyroidism. Each CDR3 is given with its conserved first and last residue. The order of the fields is V gene, D gene, J gene, clone size, CDR3 protein, CDR3 DNA. D genes are given only for firm matches. Only part of the rows carry a size: once, few, many, or a class if the clone is expanded.

V gene: TRBV12-3/TRBV12-4; D gene: .; J gene: TRBJ2-5; clone size: medium-sized; CDR3 protein: CASSLGETQYF; CDR3 DNA: TGTGCCAGCAGCTTAGGGGAGACCCAGTACTTC
V gene: TRBV7-3; D gene: .; J gene: TRBJ2-2; clone size: .; CDR3 protein: CASSLNRGELFF; CDR3 DNA: TGTGCCAGCAGCTTAAATAGGGGGGAGCTGTTTTTT
V gene: TRBV20-1; D gene: .; J gene: TRBJ2-3; clone size: many; CDR3 protein: CSAKPVVKRYTDTQYF; CDR3 DNA: TGCAGTGCTAAGCCCGTCGTCAAACGCTACACAGATACGCAGTATTTT
V gene: TRBV12-3/TRBV12-4; D gene: .; J gene: TRBJ1-1; clone size: many; CDR3 protein: CASSFVRNLNLADTEAFF; CDR3 DNA: TGTGCCAGCAGTTTCGTCCGAAATCTGAATCTTGCGGACACTGAAGCTTTCTTT
V gene: TRBV28; D gene: .; J gene: TRBJ2-7; clone size: many; CDR3 protein: CASMPMGSFGPEQYF; CDR3 DNA: TGTGCCAGCATGCCAATGGGTAGTTTCGGCCCTGAGCAGTACTTC
V gene: TRBV12-3/TRBV12-4; D gene: .; J gene: TRBJ1-2; clone size: many; CDR3 protein: CASSLAASGPFGYTF; CDR3 DNA: TGTGCCAGCAGTTTAGCCGCTTCAGGGCCCTTTGGCTACACCTTC
V gene: TRBV4-1; D gene: TRBD2; J gene: TRBJ2-7; clone size: many; CDR3 protein: CASSKLAGAVYEQYF; CDR3 DNA: TGCGCCAGCAGTAAACTAGCGGGAGCTGTCTACGAGCAGTACTTC
V gene: TRBV6-5; D gene: TRBD1; J gene: TRBJ1-1; clone size: .; CDR3 protein: CASSYSTQGAMNTEAFF; CDR3 DNA: TGTGCCAGCAGTTACTCAACTCAGGGGGCCATGAACACTGAAGCTTTCTTT
V gene: TRBV4-1; D gene: TRBD1; J gene: TRBJ2-7; clone size: many; CDR3 protein: CASSQIGDSYEQYF; CDR3 DNA: TGCGCCAGCAGCCAAATTGGGGACAGCTACGAGCAGTACTTC
V gene: TRBV6-1; D gene: .; J gene: TRBJ2-7; clone size: many; CDR3 protein: CASGTGYEQYF; CDR3 DNA: TGTGCCAGCGGGACCGGGTACGAGCAGTACTTC
V gene: TRBV4-3; D gene: .; J gene: TRBJ1-2; clone size: many; CDR3 protein: CASSQVARGYGYTF; CDR3 DNA: TGCGCCAGCAGCCAAGTAGCCAGGGGTTATGGCTACACCTTC
V gene: TRBV11-2; D gene: .; J gene: TRBJ2-2; clone size: many; CDR3 protein: CASSSQRAPNTGELFF; CDR3 DNA: TGTGCCAGCAGCTCGCAGCGGGCCCCGAACACCGGGGAGCTGTTTTTT
V gene: TRBV6-5; D gene: .; J gene: TRBJ2-5; clone size: .; CDR3 protein: CASSYWTASQETQYF; CDR3 DNA: TGTGCCAGCAGTTACTGGACGGCTTCCCAAGAGACCCAGTACTTC
V gene: TRBV6-5; D gene: .; J gene: TRBJ1-1; clone size: many; CDR3 protein: CASSYRGHTEAFF; CDR3 DNA: TGTGCCAGCAGTTACAGGGGCCACACTGAAGCTTTCTTT
V gene: TRBV20-1; D gene: TRBD2; J gene: TRBJ2-7; clone size: many; CDR3 protein: CSARVERGRARNEQYF; CDR3 DNA: TGCAGTGCTAGAGTTGAGAGAGGGAGGGCCAGGAACGAGCAGTACTTC
V gene: TRBV5-1; D gene: .; J gene: TRBJ1-1; clone size: many; CDR3 protein: CASSINRVTNTEAFF; CDR3 DNA: TGCGCCAGCAGCATCAACAGGGTAACGAACACTGAAGCTTTCTTT
V gene: TRBV5-1; D gene: .; J gene: TRBJ1-6; clone size: many; CDR3 protein: CASSSSGTESSYNSPLHF; CDR3 DNA: TGCGCCAGCAGCTCGTCCGGGACCGAGAGCTCCTATAATTCACCCCTCCACTTT
V gene: TRBV6-4; D gene: .; J gene: TRBJ1-6; clone size: many; CDR3 protein: CASSDASPHRYNSPLHF; CDR3 DNA: TGTGCCAGCAGTGACGCGAGCCCCCATAGGTACAATTCACCCCTCCACTTT
V gene: TRBV5-1; D gene: .; J gene: TRBJ1-2; clone size: many; CDR3 protein: CASSLDSGNYGYTF; CDR3 DNA: TGCGCCAGCAGCTTGGATTCGGGGAACTATGGCTACACCTTC
V gene: TRBV6-2/TRBV6-3; D gene: .; J gene: TRBJ1-1; clone size: many; CDR3 protein: CASSSGSLNTEAFF; CDR3 DNA: TGTGCCAGCAGCTCAGGGTCGCTGAACACTGAAGCTTTCTTT
V gene: TRBV27; D gene: TRBD1; J gene: TRBJ2-5; clone size: .; CDR3 protein: CASSALWDSLQETQYF; CDR3 DNA: TGTGCCAGCAGTGCCCTGTGGGACAGTCTGCAAGAGACCCAGTACTTC
V gene: TRBV20-1; D gene: .; J gene: TRBJ2-7; clone size: many; CDR3 protein: CSARKSGNRHEQYF; CDR3 DNA: TGCAGTGCTAGAAAGTCAGGGAACCGGCACGAGCAGTACTTC
V gene: TRBV6-1; D gene: TRBD2; J gene: TRBJ2-7; clone size: many; CDR3 protein: CASNRLAYPYEQYF; CDR3 DNA: TGTGCCAGCAACCGACTAGCGTACCCCTACGAGCAGTACTTC
V gene: TRBV25-1; D gene: TRBD1; J gene: TRBJ1-2; clone size: many; CDR3 protein: CASSESGGANYGYTF; CDR3 DNA: TGTGCCAGCAGTGAATCAGGGGGCGCGAACTATGGCTACACCTTC
V gene: TRBV7-2; D gene: .; J gene: TRBJ1-1; clone size: many; CDR3 protein: CASSLLHMNTEAFF; CDR3 DNA: TGTGCCAGCAGCCTACTCCACATGAACACTGAAGCTTTCTTT
V gene: TRBV24-1; D gene: .; J gene: TRBJ1-1; clone size: many; CDR3 protein: CATRAMQNTEAFF; CDR3 DNA: TGTGCCACCCGGGCCATGCAGAACACTGAAGCTTTCTTT
V gene: TRBV12-3/TRBV12-4; D gene: .; J gene: TRBJ1-1; clone size: many; CDR3 protein: CASSFEQGDEAFF; CDR3 DNA: TGTGCCAGCAGTTTTGAACAGGGAGATGAAGCTTTCTTT
V gene: TRBV11-1; D gene: .; J gene: TRBJ1-2; clone size: many; CDR3 protein: CASSPGLIYGYTF; CDR3 DNA: TGTGCCAGCAGCCCAGGACTGATCTATGGCTACACCTTC
V gene: TRBV3-1; D gene: .; J gene: TRBJ1-2; clone size: many; CDR3 protein: CASSPDRNYGYTF; CDR3 DNA: TGTGCCAGCAGTCCTGACAGGAACTATGGCTACACCTTC
V gene: TRBV12-3/TRBV12-4; D gene: .; J gene: TRBJ1-1; clone size: .; CDR3 protein: CASRLWTENTEAFF; CDR3 DNA: TGTGCCAGCAGACTGTGGACGGAGAACACTGAAGCTTTCTTT
V gene: TRBV6-2/TRBV6-3; D gene: TRBD1; J gene: TRBJ2-7; clone size: many; CDR3 protein: CASRGQARDEQYF; CDR3 DNA: TGTGCCAGCAGGGGACAGGCACGCGACGAGCAGTACTTC
V gene: TRBV6-9; D gene: .; J gene: TRBJ1-5; clone size: .; CDR3 protein: CASSYAWQKYSNQPQHF; CDR3 DNA: TGTGCCAGCAGTTATGCTTGGCAGAAATATAGCAATCAGCCCCAGCATTTT
V gene: TRBV12-3/TRBV12-4; D gene: TRBD1; J gene: TRBJ1-1; clone size: few; CDR3 protein: CASGSGQGLGNTEAFF; CDR3 DNA: TGTGCCAGCGGTTCGGGACAGGGGCTGGGGAACACTGAAGCTTTCTTT
V gene: TRBV7-9; D gene: .; J gene: TRBJ2-5; clone size: many; CDR3 protein: CASSLVDPGSETQYF; CDR3 DNA: TGTGCCAGCAGCTTAGTAGATCCGGGGTCGGAGACCCAGTACTTC